This TCR beta chain was captured by sequencing in a study of T cell responses to AZD1222 COVID-19 vaccine. This clone was observed once. Assay used: immunoSEQ multiplex PCR; TCRdb lists only in-frame clones, some missing. Among about 130,000 clones, about 93% were seen once, and the ten largest hold around 5.4%. This CDR3 spans 11 amino acids. Per germline, CDR1 DFQATT and CDR2 SNEGSKA (reference sequence). The TCR originated in an adult in good health. The chain is built from TRBV20-1 and TRBJ2-1; no clear D. Here the sequenced sample was peripheral blood, taken on day 0 of AZD1222 vaccination. The CDR3 reads CSGFPYNEQFF. The CDR3 DNA is TGCAGCGGGTTCCCCTACAATGAGCAGTTCTTC.